The 28 T cell receptor beta chains below were found in one sample sequenced in a study of blood T cell repertoires in COVID-19. Method: immunoSEQ multiplex PCR; TCRdb's copy keeps in-frame clones and lacks some. There are about 180,000 clones in the sample; 80% to 90% occur only once, and about an eighth lies in the top ten. Sequencing used peripheral blood. The receptors derive from a woman in her 70s with COVID-19, enrolled during active disease.

The V and J genes are TRBV14 and TRBJ2-2; the D is unclear. This CDR3 comprises 12 residues. Germline V CDR1 and CDR2: SGHDN, FVKESK. The ends were cut back, 5 bases at V and 7 bases at J, with 8 bases in the middle. In DNA form, the CDR3 reads TGTGCCAGCAGCGGAGATAGCGGGGAGCTGTTTTTT. This translates into CASSGDSGELFF. The full variable domain, its missing parts supplied by reference TRBV14 and TRBJ2-2, is EAGVTQFPSHSVIEKGQTVTLRCDPISGHDNLYWYRRVMGKEIKFLLHFVKESKQDESGMPNNRFLAERTGGTYSTLKVQPAELEDSGVYFCASSGDSGELFFGEGSRLTVL.

This clone was counted once. This chain joins TRBV30 and TRBJ1-2; weak D call: TRBD1 (6 bases). CDR3 size: 15 residues. Germline V gives CDR1 GTSNPN, CDR2 SVGIG (reference sequence). The V end lost 3 bases, the J end lost 7 bases, and 21 bases lay between the germline ends. This CDR3 reads CAWRASGGPRGGYTF. For the CDR3, the DNA is TGTGCCTGGAGAGCCTCGGGGGGGCCTAGGGGTGGCTACACCTTC.

The chain couples TRBV11-3 to TRBJ1-1; unclear D gene. The germline gives CDR1 SGHNT, CDR2 YENEEA. V lost 5 bases, J lost 7 bases, and 17 bases lay in between. This CDR3 has 14 residues. The CDR3 bases are TGTGCCAGCAGCCCGGGTGATCACTTGGATGAAGCTTTCTTT. It specifies CASSPGDHLDEAFF.

The V gene is TRBV11-3, the J gene TRBJ2-5; D is ambiguous. Germline V gene data show CDR1 as SGHNT and CDR2 as YENEEA. The CDR3 sequence is 12 residues long. Trimming pared 7 bases from V and 2 bases from J, leaving 8 bases between. CDR3 in DNA: TGTGCCAGCACCTCGTCGCAAGAGACCCAGTACTTC. Protein sequence: CASTSSQETQYF. Combining the CDR3 with reference TRBV11-3 and TRBJ2-5 gives the whole variable domain EAGVVQSPRYKIIEKKQPVAFWCNPISGHNTLYWYLQNLGQGPELLIRYENEEAVDDSQLPKDRFSAERLKGVDSTLKIQPAELGDSAVYLCASTSSQETQYFGPGTRLLVL.

Points on this clone: One junction end does not reproduce the germline sequence, and a read error may be involved. The rearrangement joins TRBV28 to TRBJ2-7, with TRBD2 identical over 7 bases. Germline lookup yields CDR1 MDHEN and CDR2 SYDVKM. CDR3 size: 14 residues. The CDR3 region has the DNA TGTGCCACCAGTCCTGCGGGAGCCGCCTACGAGCAGTACTTC. The encoded protein is CATSPAGAAYEQYF.

This CDR3 is CASATGGGEKLFF. The CDR3 DNA sequence: TGTGCCAGTGCCACAGGGGGCGGTGAAAAACTGTTTTTT. The rearrangement joins TRBV19 to TRBJ1-4, with 9 bases lining up with TRBD1. The CDR3 totals 13 residues. Germline CDR1 and CDR2: LNHDA and SQIVND (reference sequence). V shed 8 bases, J shed 7 bases, and the junction held 5 bases outside the gene matches. Full variable domain (rest looked up from reference TRBV19 and TRBJ1-4): DGGITQSPKYLFRKEGQNVTLSCEQNLNHDAMYWYRQDPGQGLRLIYYSQIVNDFQKGDIAEGYSVSREKKESFPLTVTSAQKNPTAFYLCASATGGGEKLFFGSGTQLSVL.

The chain has TRBV6-5 and TRBJ2-6; a weak D match, TRBD1 (6 bases). The CDR3 spans 15 residues. The ends were cut back, 6 bases at V and 3 bases at J, with 12 bases in the middle. CDR1 is MNHEY, CDR2 SVGAGI, per germline. The CDR3 DNA reads as TGTGCCAGCAGAAGAAGGACAGATGGGGCCAACGTCCTGACTTTC. This encodes CASRRRTDGANVLTF.

Only one count was recorded for this clone. V usage is TRBV5-4 and J usage is TRBJ2-7; D possibly corresponds to TRBD1 (5 bases). The germline V and J ends were trimmed by 4 bases and 0 bases, with 14 bases remaining between them. Germline CDR1 SGHNT, CDR2 YYREEE (reference sequence). This CDR3 has 15 amino acids. DNA for the CDR3: TGTGCCAGCAGCGCACGAACAGGCGTCTCCTACGAGCAGTACTTC. Residues: CASSARTGVSYEQYF.

This clone was counted a few times. The rearrangement joins TRBV7-9 to TRBJ1-1; possibly TRBD1 for D (5 bases). The CDR3 totals 15 residues. Trimming pared 0 bases from V and 3 bases from J, leaving 11 bases between. Germline V lookup: CDR1 SEHNR, CDR2 FQNEAQ (reference sequence). CDR3: CASSLAGGWDTEAFF. The CDR3 DNA reads TGTGCCAGCAGCTTAGCGGGGGGTTGGGACACTGAAGCTTTCTTT.

The chain couples TRBV28 to TRBJ1-4; TRBD1 matches at 7 bases. CDR3 length: 15 amino acids. CDR1 MDHEN and CDR2 SYDVKM come from the germline V gene. Trimming cost V 6 bases and J 0 bases; bases outside gene matches: 4. CDR3 sequence: CASSQGTATNEKLFF. In DNA form, the CDR3 reads TGTGCCAGCAGCCAAGGGACAGCAACTAATGAAAAACTGTTTTTT. The whole variable domain, remainder taken from reference TRBV28 and TRBJ1-4, is DVKVTQSSRYLVKRTGEKVFLECVQDMDHENMFWYRQDPGLGLRLIYFSYDVKMKEKGDIPEGYSVSREKKERFSLILESASTNQTSMYLCASSQGTATNEKLFFGSGTQLSVL.

The J gene is TRBJ2-1, the V gene TRBV2; TRBD1 aligns across 11 bases. This CDR3 comprises 20 residues. CDR1 is SNHLY and CDR2 is FYNNEI in the germline V gene. Trimming took 5 bases from V and 2 from J; bases not matched to a gene: 17. The CDR3 coding sequence is TGTGCCAGCAGTACCCGGACAGGGGGCATAAGCGGGAGTCCCTACAATGAGCAGTTCTTC. It yields the protein CASSTRTGGISGSPYNEQFF.

The chain employs TRBV12-3 or TRBV12-4 and TRBJ1-1, with no clear D. The length of the CDR3 is 12 residues. Trimming shortened V by 6 bases and J by 4 bases, and 9 bases separated the two germline ends. DNA for the CDR3: TGTGCCAGCAGCCCCCCCCTCACTGAAGCTTTCTTT. Residues: CASSPPLTEAFF.

J is TRBJ1-4 and V is TRBV30, with D perhaps TRBD1 (5 bases). V lost 1 base to trimming and J lost 0 bases, with 9 bases between them. Germline CDR1 is GTSNPN and CDR2 is SVGIG (reference sequence). This CDR3 is 15 amino acids long. CDR3: CAWSGGLSTNEKLFF. CDR3 bases: TGTGCCTGGAGTGGGGGACTTTCAACTAATGAAAAACTGTTTTTT.

The J gene is TRBJ2-7, the V gene TRBV6-1, with D unresolved. Germline values: CDR1 MNHNS, CDR2 SASEGT. This CDR3 has 12 residues. Trimming cost V 6 bases and J 2 bases, with 8 bases left between them. CDR3 in DNA: TGTGCCAGCAGCAACCTACCCTACGAGCAGTACTTC. The encoded protein is CASSNLPYEQYF.

Turning to this clone: This sample also contains other DNA sequences that code for the same CDR3. The V and J genes are TRBV20-1 and TRBJ2-7; 11 bases line up with TRBD2. The CDR3 sequence is 16 residues long. Trimming at V came to 3 bases and at J to 2 bases, leaving 9 bases not matched to a gene. From germline, CDR1 is DFQATT and CDR2 SNEGSKA (reference sequence). The CDR3 DNA reads as TGCAGTGCTAGTCTTTTAGCGGGAGGGCTCCCCTACGAGCAGTACTTC. Translation: CSASLLAGGLPYEQYF.

The chain joins TRBV28 to TRBJ2-5; D is perhaps TRBD1 (6 bases). Trimming cost V 6 bases and J 3 bases, with 11 bases left between them. Germline V gives CDR1 MDHEN, CDR2 SYDVKM. The CDR3 covers 13 residues. The CDR3 nucleotides read TGTGCCAGCAGGCAACAGGGAGAAGAGACCCAGTACTTC. Translating gives CASRQQGEETQYF.

The chain couples TRBV25-1 to TRBJ1-4; D perhaps matches TRBD1 (5 bases). Germline CDR1 reads MGHDK; CDR2 reads SYGVNS. The CDR3 loop spans 15 amino acids. The V end lost 2 bases, the J end lost 4 bases, and 11 bases lay between the germline ends. The CDR3 DNA follows: TGTGCCAGCAGTGAACCGTGGGGGGGTAATGAAAAACTGTTTTTT. As protein: CASSEPWGGNEKLFF.

V usage is TRBV6-5 and J usage is TRBJ2-7; 8 bases are a match to TRBD2. The CDR3 loop spans 14 amino acids. CDR1 is MNHEY, CDR2 SVGAGI, per germline. Losses at the gene ends were 6 bases for V and 2 bases for J; bases not matched to a gene: 6. The chain's CDR3 is CASRKSGGTYEQYF. For the CDR3, the DNA is TGTGCCAGCAGAAAGAGCGGGGGTACCTACGAGCAGTACTTC.

This chain uses TRBV27 with TRBJ1-6; TRBD1 agrees at 10 bases. The CDR3 extends over 15 amino acids. The V segment lost 2 bases and the J segment 7 bases; nucleotides outside the gene matches: 2. Germline V lookup: CDR1 MNHEY, CDR2 SMNVEV (reference sequence). The DNA for the CDR3 is TGTGCCAGCAGTTTACCGGACAGGGGGAATTCACCCCTCCACTTT. It encodes CASSLPDRGNSPLHF.

This CDR3 reads CASSPSGQAANTGELFF. CDR3 sequence (DNA): TGTGCCAGCTCACCCTCGGGACAGGCCGCGAACACCGGGGAGCTGTTTTTT. The rearrangement uses TRBV18 and TRBJ2-2; 8 bases agree with TRBD1. V shed 3 bases and J 0 bases; nucleotides not matched to a gene: 6. This CDR3 spans 17 amino acids. CDR1 KGHSH and CDR2 LQKENI come from the germline V gene.

CDR3 sequence reads: CASSRSRGSFSGEQFF. CDR3 DNA: TGTGCCAGCAGCCGCTCACGCGGGAGCTTTAGTGGTGAGCAGTTCTTC. The chain carries TRBV11-3 and TRBJ2-1; 7 bases fit TRBD2. The CDR3 has 16 residues. J gave up 9 bases and V 5 bases, and 16 bases lay outside the gene matches. Germline CDR1 SGHNT, CDR2 YENEEA. Variable domain in full (rest from reference TRBV11-3 and TRBJ2-1): EAGVVQSPRYKIIEKKQPVAFWCNPISGHNTLYWYLQNLGQGPELLIRYENEEAVDDSQLPKDRFSAERLKGVDSTLKIQPAELGDSAVYLCASSRSRGSFSGEQFFGPGTRLTVL.

CDR3 residues: CASSQAGRGYMNTEAFF. The CDR3 coding sequence is TGCGCCAGCAGCCAAGCAGGCAGGGGATATATGAACACTGAAGCTTTCTTT. This rearrangement joins TRBV4-3 to TRBJ1-1, with D perhaps TRBD1 (6 bases). The germline V gene encodes CDR1 LGHNA and CDR2 YSLEER. This CDR3 comprises 17 residues. The ends were cut back, 1 base at V and 0 bases at J, with 15 bases in the middle.

The chain is built from TRBV11-3 and TRBJ1-6; TRBD1 matches 12 bases. With 5 bases clipped from V and 7 bases from J, the junction kept 3 bases outside the gene matches. Germline V gene lookup returns CDR1 SGHNT and CDR2 YENEEA. The CDR3 covers 15 residues. The CDR3 bases are TGTGCCAGCAGCGGCGGGACAGGGGGCAATTCACCCCTCCACTTT. Protein sequence: CASSGGTGGNSPLHF.

This clone appeared a single time. The chain has TRBV28 and TRBJ2-7, with 9 bases lining up with TRBD1. Looked up from germline, CDR1 is MDHEN and CDR2 is SYDVKM. This CDR3 is 15 amino acids long. Trimming took 6 bases from V and 4 from J; bases not matched to a gene: 10. In nucleotides, the CDR3 is TGTGCCAGCAGCCTACCGGGACAGGGAAATTACGAGCAGTACTTC. Translated: CASSLPGQGNYEQYF. The full variable domain, in which reference TRBV28 and TRBJ2-7 provide the parts outside the CDR3, is DVKVTQSSRYLVKRTGEKVFLECVQDMDHENMFWYRQDPGLGLRLIYFSYDVKMKEKGDIPEGYSVSREKKERFSLILESASTNQTSMYLCASSLPGQGNYEQYFGPGTRLTVT.

This clone was recorded a few times. The chain links TRBV5-6 to TRBJ2-7; 7 bases align to TRBD1. Germline V gives CDR1 SGHDT, CDR2 YYEEEE. The trim removed 3 bases at V and 2 bases at J, leaving 14 bases unmatched. This CDR3 has 17 amino acids. CDR3 coding DNA: TGTGCCAGCAGCTCGCTTATTGACAGGGCGGCGACCTACGAGCAGTACTTC. Amino acid sequence: CASSSLIDRAATYEQYF.

This chain uses TRBV6-5 with TRBJ2-7; a possible D gene is TRBD2 (5 bases). V was trimmed by 7 bases and J by 0 bases, leaving 10 bases between them. The CDR3 covers 13 residues. Germline V gives CDR1 MNHEY, CDR2 SVGAGI. In DNA, the CDR3 is TGTGCCAGCATAGACGGGAACTCCTACGAGCAGTACTTC. Its protein is CASIDGNSYEQYF.

V gene TRBV3-1 (or the pseudogene TRBV3-2) combines with J gene TRBJ2-7; 8 bases are a match to TRBD1. The CDR3 is 14 amino acids. From germline, CDR1 is LGHDT and CDR2 YNNKEL (reference sequence). V was pared by 4 bases and J by 2 bases, with 4 bases of the junction left unmatched. CDR3 sequence reads: CASSPRGPPYEQYF. Here the CDR3 DNA reads TGTGCCAGCAGCCCCAGGGGGCCACCCTACGAGCAGTACTTC.

Turning to this clone: Other DNA variants within this sample encode the same CDR3. The chain has TRBV6-5 and TRBJ1-2, with 7 bases identical to TRBD1. V shed 0 bases and J 5 bases; nucleotides not matched to a gene: 0. Germline CDR1 MNHEY, CDR2 SVGAGI. This CDR3 contains 13 residues. CDR3 DNA: TGTGCCAGCAGTTACTCGACAGGGTATGGCTACACCTTC. It encodes CASSYSTGYGYTF.